Below are 25 T cell receptor beta chains sequenced from a single sample in a study of T cell responses to AZD1222 COVID-19 vaccine. TCRdb's table, derived via immunoSEQ multiplex PCR, lists solely in-frame clones and lacks some. The sample has over 45,000 clones, 70% to 80% seen once. The sequencing used peripheral blood, collected on day 0 of AZD1222 vaccination. The receptor source for this set is an adult in good health.

About this clone itself: At one boundary the junction diverges from the germline segment, which might be a read error. The rearrangement joins TRBV6-2 or TRBV6-3 to TRBJ1-1; 7 nucleotides align to TRBD1. The CDR3 covers 14 residues. Germline V gene sequence: CDR1 MNHEY, CDR2 SVGEGT. The CDR3 DNA sequence: TGTGCCAGCAATTACAGGGGTTTCGGGACTGAAGCTTTCTTT. Amino acid sequence: CASNYRGFGTEAFF.

The chain couples TRBV19 to TRBJ2-5; D possibly corresponds to TRBD2 (5 bases). Germline assignment: CDR1 LNHDA and CDR2 SQIVND (reference sequence). Trimming shortened V by 4 bases and J by 2 bases, and 11 bases separated the two germline ends. This CDR3 is 14 amino acids long. The CDR3 reads CASSTRGWQETQYF. The DNA of the CDR3 is TGTGCCAGTAGTACTCGGGGTTGGCAAGAGACCCAGTACTTC.

The chain couples TRBV28 to TRBJ1-5; the match to TRBD1 covers 9 bases. From germline, CDR1 is MDHEN and CDR2 SYDVKM. The CDR3 consists of 17 residues. V lost 6 bases and J lost 2; bases outside the gene matches: 11. The CDR3 nucleotides are TGTGCCAGCAGCCCCGGACAGGGGAATAGGGGCAATCAGCCCCAGCATTTT. Its protein is CASSPGQGNRGNQPQHF.

The chain carries TRBV6-5 and TRBJ2-7; 9 bases line up with TRBD1. Germline CDR1 is MNHEY and CDR2 is SVGAGI. The length of the CDR3 is 14 residues. With 6 bases clipped from V and 2 bases from J, the junction kept 5 bases outside the gene matches. The CDR3 DNA follows: TGTGCCAGCAGCTCCGGGACAGGGACCTACGAGCAGTACGTC. Translated, it gives CASSSGTGTYEQYV.

V gene TRBV20-1 combines with J gene TRBJ1-1, with D possibly TRBD1 on 6 matching bases. The CDR3 runs to 15 residues. V was pared by 3 bases and J by 0 bases, with 14 bases between. CDR1 is DFQATT and CDR2 is SNEGSKA in the germline V gene (reference sequence). The CDR3 loop is CSASLGGTVNTEAFF. The CDR3 DNA reads as TGCAGTGCTAGTCTGGGGGGCACGGTGAACACTGAAGCTTTCTTT.

The chain recombines TRBV19 with TRBJ2-6, with 8 nucleotides matching TRBD1. With V trimmed by 8 bases and J by 0 bases, 12 bases remained unmatched. The CDR3 has 18 residues. Germline loops: CDR1 LNHDA, CDR2 SQIVND (reference sequence). CDR3 in amino acids: CASSTTGTGSSGANVLTF. The CDR3 DNA sequence: TGTGCCAGTTCAACTACCGGGACAGGAAGCTCTGGGGCCAACGTCCTGACTTTC.

The genes are TRBV7-2 and TRBJ2-6, with D maybe TRBD1 (6 bases). The CDR3 has 16 amino acids. V lost 7 bases and J 4 bases, leaving 17 bases between the germline ends. Germline values: CDR1 SGHTA, CDR2 FQGNSA. This chain's CDR3 is CASTPLGAQGANVLTF. DNA of the CDR3: TGTGCCAGCACCCCTCTGGGGGCGCAAGGGGCCAACGTCCTGACTTTC.

This chain links TRBV28 with TRBJ1-2; D ambiguous. This CDR3 comprises 12 residues. Trimming stripped 3 bases from V and 4 bases from J, with 6 bases between. Germline assignment: CDR1 MDHEN and CDR2 SYDVKM. The CDR3 coding sequence is TGTGCCAGCAGTTTTGCCGGCTATGGCTACACCTTC. Translated: CASSFAGYGYTF.

The chain recombines TRBV5-6 with TRBJ1-5; 9 bases line up with TRBD1. V lost 0 bases and J lost 2; bases outside the gene matches: 0. Germline CDR1 and CDR2: SGHDT and YYEEEE. CDR3 length: 15 amino acids. In DNA, the CDR3 is TGTGCCAGCAGCTTGGGGACAGGGGGCAATCAGCCCCAGCATTTT. It yields the protein CASSLGTGGNQPQHF.

V and J are TRBV28 and TRBJ1-2; TRBD1 matches 9 bases. Germline V gene sequence: CDR1 MDHEN, CDR2 SYDVKM. Losses at the gene ends were 3 bases for V and 5 bases for J; bases not matched to a gene: 22. This CDR3 contains 20 residues. In DNA form, the CDR3 reads TGTGCCAGCAGTTTCGGGGGACAGGGAGAAGGATATCTCTCGAGATATGGCTACACCTTC. Translated: CASSFGGQGEGYLSRYGYTF.

This sequence joins TRBV27 and TRBJ1-5; D not resolved. CDR3 length: 11 amino acids. Trimming took off 1 base at V and 5 bases at J, with 0 bases between the two ends. The V gene's germline CDR1 is MNHEY and CDR2 SMNVEV (reference sequence). CDR3 region: CASSLYQPQHF. In DNA form, the CDR3 reads TGTGCCAGCAGTTTATATCAGCCCCAGCATTTT.

This clone was picked up a small number of times. The rearrangement joins TRBV7-9 to TRBJ2-3; TRBD1 agrees at 7 bases. V lost 3 bases to trimming and J lost 1 base; unmatched junction nucleotides: 4. The CDR3 covers 15 residues. The V gene's germline CDR1 is SEHNR and CDR2 FQNEAQ (reference sequence). The CDR3 region is CASSFVQGGTDTQYF. In DNA, the CDR3 is TGTGCCAGCAGCTTTGTGCAGGGGGGCACAGATACGCAGTATTTT.

This chain links TRBV28 with TRBJ2-2; D gene uncertain. Per germline, CDR1 MDHEN and CDR2 SYDVKM. The length of the CDR3 is 13 residues. Between the trimmed V and J ends, which lost 7 bases and 0 bases, there was a span of 6 bases. CDR3 in amino acids: CASTPSNTGELFF. The CDR3 DNA follows: TGTGCCAGCACTCCGTCGAACACCGGGGAGCTGTTTTTT.

The V call is TRBV7-9, the J call TRBJ2-2; weak D call: TRBD1 (7 bases). This CDR3 has 14 residues. V gave up 7 bases and J gave up 7 bases, with 16 bases separating them. The germline V gene has CDR1 SEHNR and CDR2 FQNEAQ (reference sequence). CDR3 residues: CASNTQGGFGELFF. CDR3 bases: TGTGCCAGCAACACCCAGGGGGGTTTCGGGGAGCTGTTTTTT. Using reference TRBV7-9 and TRBJ2-2 for the parts outside the CDR3, the full variable domain is DTGVSQNPRHKITKRGQNVTFRCDPISEHNRLYWYRQTLGQGPEFLTYFQNEAQLEKSRLLSDRFSAERPKGSFSTLEIQRTEQGDSAMYLCASNTQGGFGELFFGEGSRLTVL.

The chain links TRBV7-9 to TRBJ1-6, with no clear D. This CDR3 is built from 15 residues. From germline, CDR1 is SEHNR and CDR2 FQNEAQ (reference sequence). V was trimmed by 1 base and J by 6 bases, leaving 10 bases between them. CDR3 coding DNA: TGTGCCAGCAGCTTAGAGGTCGGCCTTAATTCACCCCTCCACTTT. Translating gives CASSLEVGLNSPLHF.

The V gene is TRBV7-9, the J gene TRBJ2-5; 10 bases match TRBD2. The ends lost 0 bases at V and 7 bases at J; junction bases unmatched: 2. Germline assignment: CDR1 SEHNR and CDR2 FQNEAQ (reference sequence). The CDR3 loop spans 14 amino acids. The CDR3 region is CASSLASSGGTQYF. CDR3 nucleotides: TGTGCCAGCAGCTTAGCATCTAGCGGGGGGACCCAGTACTTC.

This chain uses TRBV19 with TRBJ2-7; 8 bases line up with TRBD1. CDR3 length: 14 residues. V dropped 1 base and J dropped 6; count of bases not matched to a gene: 5. Germline V CDR1 and CDR2: LNHDA, SQIVND (reference sequence). CDR3 residues: CASSIGTGIGEQYF. CDR3 nucleotides: TGTGCCAGTAGTATAGGGACAGGGATTGGCGAGCAGTACTTC.

Within the sample, this clone is medium-sized. The V gene is TRBV10-2, the J gene TRBJ1-2; TRBD1 might be the D (6 bases). The germline V gene encodes CDR1 WSHSY and CDR2 SAAADI. The CDR3 is 14 residues long. Trimming shortened V by 0 bases and J by 3 bases, and 8 bases separated the two germline ends. The CDR3: CASSESGGHYGYTF. CDR3 nucleotides: TGCGCCAGCAGTGAGTCGGGGGGCCACTATGGCTACACCTTC.

About this clone: No DNA is shown, since the ends of the CDR3 on it are uncertain; the CDR3 is the one TCRdb lists. The chain links TRBV21-1 to TRBJ1-5. TRBV21-1 is reported as a pseudogene. Ends included, the CDR3 has 16 residues. CDR3 amino acids: CASSKVGKGSTQPQHF.

The rearrangement links TRBV6-5 to TRBJ1-3; no clear D gene. Between the trimmed V and J ends, which lost 10 bases and 2 bases, there was a span of 12 bases. Germline V gene data show CDR1 as MNHEY and CDR2 as SVGAGI. The CDR3 runs 13 residues. The CDR3 nucleotides are TGTGCCACCAGATCAGGAACTGGAAACACCATATATTTT. Translated: CATRSGTGNTIYF.

The gene calls are TRBV5-5 and TRBJ1-6; TRBD1 is a possible D gene (5 bases). The CDR3 length is 15 residues. The germline V gene encodes CDR1 SGHKS and CDR2 YYEKEE (reference sequence). The V gene lost 4 bases and the J gene lost 3 bases, with 11 bases spanning the gap. The chain's CDR3 is CASSPSGDYNSPLHF. The CDR3 DNA reads TGTGCCAGCAGCCCCTCGGGGGACTATAATTCACCCCTCCACTTT.

This clone was picked up a small number of times. The chain is built from TRBV6-4 and TRBJ2-3; D unresolved. The V end was cut by 3 bases, the J end by 2 bases, with 12 bases between. Germline V gene sequence: CDR1 MRHNA, CDR2 SNTAGT. CDR3 length: 15 amino acids. CDR3 in DNA: TGTGCCAGCAGTGAGACCACGACATCCACAGATACGCAGTATTTT. Its protein is CASSETTTSTDTQYF.

The rearrangement links TRBV5-8 to TRBJ2-7; 7 bases agree with TRBD1. The germline V gene has CDR1 SGHTS and CDR2 YDEGEE. V lost 3 bases and J lost 3; bases outside the gene matches: 6. The CDR3 totals 14 residues. The DNA of the CDR3 is TGTGCCAGCAGCTCCATCAGGGGGTACTACGAGCAGTACTTC. This encodes CASSSIRGYYEQYF.

V and J are TRBV19 and TRBJ2-1; D is undetermined. Germline V gives CDR1 LNHDA, CDR2 SQIVND (reference sequence). The CDR3 contains 14 residues. Trimming left V 5 bases short and J 9 bases short, with 17 bases between. CDR3 coding DNA: TGTGCCAGTAGTTCCCAGACCTTGGTCGGTGAGCAGTTCTTC. It specifies CASSSQTLVGEQFF.

The rearrangement links TRBV28 to TRBJ1-5, with D unclear. CDR1 is MDHEN and CDR2 is SYDVKM in the germline V gene. The CDR3 runs 13 residues. V was shortened by 6 bases and J by 5 bases, with 11 bases between the two germline ends. For the CDR3, the DNA is TGTGCCAGCAGCCTGCCCGGGGATCAGCCCCAGCATTTT. Its translation: CASSLPGDQPQHF.